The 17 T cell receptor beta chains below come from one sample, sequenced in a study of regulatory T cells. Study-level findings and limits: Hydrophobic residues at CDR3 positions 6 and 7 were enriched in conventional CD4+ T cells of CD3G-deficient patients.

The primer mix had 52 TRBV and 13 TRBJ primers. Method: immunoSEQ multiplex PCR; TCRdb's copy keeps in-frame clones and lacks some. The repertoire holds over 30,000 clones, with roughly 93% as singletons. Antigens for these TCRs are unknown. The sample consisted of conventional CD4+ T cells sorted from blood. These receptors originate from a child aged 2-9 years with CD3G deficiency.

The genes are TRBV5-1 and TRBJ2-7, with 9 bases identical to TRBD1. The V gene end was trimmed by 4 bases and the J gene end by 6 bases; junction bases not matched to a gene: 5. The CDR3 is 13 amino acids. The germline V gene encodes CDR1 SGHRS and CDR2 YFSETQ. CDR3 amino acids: CASSQTGGGEQYF. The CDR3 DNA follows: TGCGCCAGCAGCCAAACAGGGGGCGGCGAGCAGTACTTC.

CDR3 sequence (DNA): TGTGCCAGCTCACCCGGACAGGGTTCCGAGCAGTACTTC. Protein sequence: CASSPGQGSEQYF. The V call is TRBV18, the J call TRBJ2-7, with TRBD1 identical over 8 bases. The trim removed 3 bases at V and 6 bases at J, leaving 4 bases unmatched. The CDR3 is 13 residues long. CDR1 is KGHSH, CDR2 LQKENI, per germline.

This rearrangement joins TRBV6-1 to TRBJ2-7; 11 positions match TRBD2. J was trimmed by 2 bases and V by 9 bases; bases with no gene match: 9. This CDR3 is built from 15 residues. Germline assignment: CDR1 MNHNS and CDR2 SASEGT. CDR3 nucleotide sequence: TGTGCCAGTGGAACCGGGACTAGCGGTACCTACGAGCAGTACTTC. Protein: CASGTGTSGTYEQYF.

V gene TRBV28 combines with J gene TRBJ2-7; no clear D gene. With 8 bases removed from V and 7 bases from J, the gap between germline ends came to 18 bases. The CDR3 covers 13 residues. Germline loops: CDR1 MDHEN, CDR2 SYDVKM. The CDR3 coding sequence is TGTGCCAGCGGGAACAGCCCTTCTGGAGAGCAGTACTTC. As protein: CASGNSPSGEQYF.

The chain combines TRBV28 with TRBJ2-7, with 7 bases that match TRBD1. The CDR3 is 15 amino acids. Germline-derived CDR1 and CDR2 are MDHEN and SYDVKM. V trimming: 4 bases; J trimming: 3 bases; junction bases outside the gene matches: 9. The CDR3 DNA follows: TGTGCCAGCAGTTCCCGCCGGGACAGAAGCTACGAGCAGTACTTC. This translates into CASSSRRDRSYEQYF.

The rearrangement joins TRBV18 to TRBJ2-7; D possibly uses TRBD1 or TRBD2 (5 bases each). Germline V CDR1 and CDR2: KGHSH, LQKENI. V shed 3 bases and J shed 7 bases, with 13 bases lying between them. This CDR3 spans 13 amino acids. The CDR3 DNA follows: TGTGCCAGCTCACCGGGACCCTTTTTGGAGCAGTACTTC. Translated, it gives CASSPGPFLEQYF.

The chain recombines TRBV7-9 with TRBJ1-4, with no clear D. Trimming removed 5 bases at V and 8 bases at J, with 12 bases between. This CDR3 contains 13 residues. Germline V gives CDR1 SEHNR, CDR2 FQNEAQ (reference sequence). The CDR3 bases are TGTGCCAGCAGCGGCGGCCCAAGCGAAAAACTGTTTTTT. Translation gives CASSGGPSEKLFF. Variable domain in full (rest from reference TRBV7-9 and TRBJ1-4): DTGVSQNPRHKITKRGQNVTFRCDPISEHNRLYWYRQTLGQGPEFLTYFQNEAQLEKSRLLSDRFSAERPKGSFSTLEIQRTEQGDSAMYLCASSGGPSEKLFFGSGTQLSVL.

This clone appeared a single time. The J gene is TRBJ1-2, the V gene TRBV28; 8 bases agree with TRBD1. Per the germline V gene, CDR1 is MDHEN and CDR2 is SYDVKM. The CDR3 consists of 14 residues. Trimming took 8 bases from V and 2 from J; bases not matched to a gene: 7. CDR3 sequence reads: CASARDRLNYGYTF. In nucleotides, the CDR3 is TGTGCCAGCGCCCGGGACAGGCTAAACTATGGCTACACCTTC.

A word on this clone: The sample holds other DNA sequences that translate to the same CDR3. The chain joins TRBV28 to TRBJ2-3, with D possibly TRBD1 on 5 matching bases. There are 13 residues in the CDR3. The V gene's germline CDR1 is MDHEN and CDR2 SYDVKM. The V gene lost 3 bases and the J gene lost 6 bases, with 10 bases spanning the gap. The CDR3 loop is CASSFSGADTQYF. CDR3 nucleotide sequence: TGTGCCAGCAGTTTTAGTGGGGCGGATACGCAGTATTTT.

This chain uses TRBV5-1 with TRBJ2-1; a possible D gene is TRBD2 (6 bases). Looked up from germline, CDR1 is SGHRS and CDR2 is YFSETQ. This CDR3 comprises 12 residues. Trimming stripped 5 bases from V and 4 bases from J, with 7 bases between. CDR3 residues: CASRGGYNEQFF. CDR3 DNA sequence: TGCGCCAGCAGGGGGGGATACAATGAGCAGTTCTTC. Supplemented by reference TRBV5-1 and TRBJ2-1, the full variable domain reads KAGVTQTPRYLIKTRGQQVTLSCSPISGHRSVSWYQQTPGQGLQFLFEYFSETQRNKGNFPGRFSGRQFSNSRSEMNVSTLELGDSALYLCASRGGYNEQFFGPGTRLTVL.

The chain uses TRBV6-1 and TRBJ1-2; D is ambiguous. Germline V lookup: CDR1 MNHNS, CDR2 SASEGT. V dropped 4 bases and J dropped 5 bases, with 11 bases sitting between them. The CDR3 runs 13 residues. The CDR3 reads CASSAFDGYGYTF. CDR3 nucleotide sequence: TGTGCCAGCAGTGCCTTCGACGGATATGGCTACACCTTC.

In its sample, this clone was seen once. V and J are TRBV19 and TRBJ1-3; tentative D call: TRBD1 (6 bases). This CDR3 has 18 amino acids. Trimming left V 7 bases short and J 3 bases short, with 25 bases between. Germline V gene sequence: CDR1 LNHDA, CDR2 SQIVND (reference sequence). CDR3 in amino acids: CASTHNGQFGNIGNTIYF. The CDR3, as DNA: TGTGCCAGTACCCATAACGGACAGTTCGGCAATATTGGAAACACCATATATTTT.

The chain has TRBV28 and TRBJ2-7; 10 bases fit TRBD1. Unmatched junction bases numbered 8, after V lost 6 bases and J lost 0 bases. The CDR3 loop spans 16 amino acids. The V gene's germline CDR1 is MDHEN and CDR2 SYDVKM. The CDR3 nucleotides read TGTGCCAGCAGCTCTCCCCGGGACAGGGGCTCCTACGAGCAGTACTTC. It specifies CASSSPRDRGSYEQYF. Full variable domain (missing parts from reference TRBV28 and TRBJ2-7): DVKVTQSSRYLVKRTGEKVFLECVQDMDHENMFWYRQDPGLGLRLIYFSYDVKMKEKGDIPEGYSVSREKKERFSLILESASTNQTSMYLCASSSPRDRGSYEQYFGPGTRLTVT.

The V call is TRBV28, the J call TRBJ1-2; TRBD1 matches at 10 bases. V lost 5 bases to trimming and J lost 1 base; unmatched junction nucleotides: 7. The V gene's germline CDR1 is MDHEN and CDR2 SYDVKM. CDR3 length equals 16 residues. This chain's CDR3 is CASSQPGTGVNYGYTF. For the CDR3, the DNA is TGTGCCAGCAGTCAACCCGGGACAGGGGTTAACTATGGCTACACCTTC.

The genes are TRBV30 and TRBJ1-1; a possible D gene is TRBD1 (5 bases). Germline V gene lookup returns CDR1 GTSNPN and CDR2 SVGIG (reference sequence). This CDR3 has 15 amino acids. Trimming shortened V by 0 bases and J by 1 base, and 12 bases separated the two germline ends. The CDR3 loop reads CAWSVRDGSNTEAFF. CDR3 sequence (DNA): TGTGCCTGGAGTGTCCGGGACGGATCGAACACTGAAGCTTTCTTT.

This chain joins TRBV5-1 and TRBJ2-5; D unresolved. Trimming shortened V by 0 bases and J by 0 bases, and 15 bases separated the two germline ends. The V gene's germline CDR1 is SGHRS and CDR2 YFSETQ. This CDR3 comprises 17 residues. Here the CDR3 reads CASSLGARSQYQETQYF. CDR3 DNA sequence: TGCGCCAGCAGCTTGGGCGCTCGCAGCCAGTACCAAGAGACCCAGTACTTC.

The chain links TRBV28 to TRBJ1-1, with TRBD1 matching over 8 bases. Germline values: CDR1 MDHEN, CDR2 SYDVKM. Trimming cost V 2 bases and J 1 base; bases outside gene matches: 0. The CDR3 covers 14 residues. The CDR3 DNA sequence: TGTGCCAGCAGTTTACAGGGGGCGAACACTGAAGCTTTCTTT. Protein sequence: CASSLQGANTEAFF.